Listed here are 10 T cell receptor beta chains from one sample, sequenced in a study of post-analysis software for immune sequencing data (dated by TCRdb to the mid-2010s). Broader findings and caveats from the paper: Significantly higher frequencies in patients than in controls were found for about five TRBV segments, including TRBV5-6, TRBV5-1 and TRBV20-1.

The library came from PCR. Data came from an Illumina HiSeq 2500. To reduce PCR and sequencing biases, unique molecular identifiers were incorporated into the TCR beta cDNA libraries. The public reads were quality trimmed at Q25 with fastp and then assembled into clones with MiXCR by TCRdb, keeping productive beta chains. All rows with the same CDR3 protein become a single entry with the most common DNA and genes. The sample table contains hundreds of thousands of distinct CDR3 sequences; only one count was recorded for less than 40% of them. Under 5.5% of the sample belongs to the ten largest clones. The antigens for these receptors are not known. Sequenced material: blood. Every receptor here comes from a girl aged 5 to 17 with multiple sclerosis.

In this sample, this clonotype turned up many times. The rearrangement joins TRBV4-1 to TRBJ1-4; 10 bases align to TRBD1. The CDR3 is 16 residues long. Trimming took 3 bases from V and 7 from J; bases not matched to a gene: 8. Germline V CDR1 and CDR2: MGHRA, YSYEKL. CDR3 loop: CASSHAGTGVTEKLFF. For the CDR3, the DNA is TGCGCCAGCAGCCATGCCGGGACAGGGGTTACTGAAAAACTGTTTTTT.

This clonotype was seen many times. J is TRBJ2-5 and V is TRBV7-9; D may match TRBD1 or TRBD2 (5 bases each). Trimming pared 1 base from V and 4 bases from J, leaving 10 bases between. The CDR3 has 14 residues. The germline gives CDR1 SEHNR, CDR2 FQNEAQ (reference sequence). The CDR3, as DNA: TGTGCCAGCAGCTTAGGAGGGGATGGAGAGACCCAGTACTTC. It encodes CASSLGGDGETQYF.

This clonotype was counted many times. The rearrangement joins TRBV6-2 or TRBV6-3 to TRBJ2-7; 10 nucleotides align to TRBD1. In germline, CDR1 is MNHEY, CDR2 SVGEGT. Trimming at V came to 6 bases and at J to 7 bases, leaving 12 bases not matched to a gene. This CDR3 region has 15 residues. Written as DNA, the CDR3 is TGTGCCAGCAGAAGCCGGGACAGGGGTCGTCAGGAGCAGTACTTC. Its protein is CASRSRDRGRQEQYF.

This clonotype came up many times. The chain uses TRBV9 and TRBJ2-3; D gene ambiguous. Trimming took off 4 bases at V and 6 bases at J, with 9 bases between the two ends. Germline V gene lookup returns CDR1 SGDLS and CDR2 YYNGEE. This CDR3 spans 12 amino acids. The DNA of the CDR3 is TGTGCCAGCAGCCTCGGACCGGATACGCAGTATTTT. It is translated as CASSLGPDTQYF.

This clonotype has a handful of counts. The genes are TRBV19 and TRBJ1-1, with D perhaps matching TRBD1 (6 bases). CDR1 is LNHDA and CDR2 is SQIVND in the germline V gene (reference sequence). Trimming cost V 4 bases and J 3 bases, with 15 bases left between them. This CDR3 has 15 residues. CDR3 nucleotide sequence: TGTGCCAGTAGTACCCCGGGGGCGAAGTACACTGAAGCTTTCTTT. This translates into CASSTPGAKYTEAFF. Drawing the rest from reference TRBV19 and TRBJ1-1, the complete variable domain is DGGITQSPKYLFRKEGQNVTLSCEQNLNHDAMYWYRQDPGQGLRLIYYSQIVNDFQKGDIAEGYSVSREKKESFPLTVTSAQKNPTAFYLCASSTPGAKYTEAFFGQGTRLTVV.

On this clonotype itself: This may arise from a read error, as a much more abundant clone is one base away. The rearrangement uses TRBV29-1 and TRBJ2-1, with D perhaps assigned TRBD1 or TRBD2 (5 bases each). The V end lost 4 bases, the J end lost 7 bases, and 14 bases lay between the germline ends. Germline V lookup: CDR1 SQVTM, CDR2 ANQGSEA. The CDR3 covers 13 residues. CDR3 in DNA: TGCAGCGTTGGCACTAGGGGTGGGAATGAGCAGTTCTTC. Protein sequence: CSVGTRGGNEQFF.

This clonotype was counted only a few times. CDR3 loop: CSVEGGTEANVLTF. CDR3 nucleotides: TGCAGCGTTGAAGGAGGAACTGAGGCCAACGTCCTGACTTTC. This chain uses TRBV29-1 with TRBJ2-6; D call uncertain. The CDR3 spans 14 residues. Germline assignment: CDR1 SQVTM and CDR2 ANQGSEA. V lost 1 base and J lost 6, with 10 bases in between.

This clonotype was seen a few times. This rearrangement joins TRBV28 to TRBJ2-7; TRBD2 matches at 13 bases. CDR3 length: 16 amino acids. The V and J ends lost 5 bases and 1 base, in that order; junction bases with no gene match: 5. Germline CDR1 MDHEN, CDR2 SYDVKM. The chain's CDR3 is CASSPQLAGGSYEQYF. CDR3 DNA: TGTGCCAGCAGTCCCCAACTAGCGGGAGGGTCCTACGAGCAGTACTTC.

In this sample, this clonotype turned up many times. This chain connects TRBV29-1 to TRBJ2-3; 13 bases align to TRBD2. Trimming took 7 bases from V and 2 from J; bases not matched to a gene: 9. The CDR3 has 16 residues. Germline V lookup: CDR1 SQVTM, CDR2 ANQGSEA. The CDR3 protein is CSGRAGTSGATDTQYF. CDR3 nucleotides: TGCAGCGGGAGAGCGGGGACTAGCGGGGCCACAGATACGCAGTATTTT.

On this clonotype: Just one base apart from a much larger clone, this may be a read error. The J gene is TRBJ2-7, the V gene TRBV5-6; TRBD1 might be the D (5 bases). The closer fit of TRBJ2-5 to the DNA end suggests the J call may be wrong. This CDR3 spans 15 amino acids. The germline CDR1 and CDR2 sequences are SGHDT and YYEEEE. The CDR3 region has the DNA TGTGTCAGCAGCTCCACCCCGGGCAGGGAAGAGACCCAGTACTTC. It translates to CVSSSTPGREETQYF.